This T cell receptor (beta chain) originates from a study of blood T cell repertoires in COVID-19. The CDR3 is 11 amino acids. Trimming left V 7 bases short and J 0 bases short, with 6 bases between. CDR1 DFQATT and CDR2 SNEGSKA come from the germline V gene (reference sequence). This table comes from immunoSEQ multiplex PCR, and its TCRdb copy is limited to in-frame clones, with some not included. The sample comprises roughly 220,000 clones, 85% to 90% of which are singletons, and about 15% rests with the top ten. Material: PBMCs or T cells enriched from blood (not recorded which). The receptor was derived from a man aged 25 to 40 who had been exposed to COVID-19. The chain carries TRBV20-1 and TRBJ1-1; D is unresolved. CDR3 sequence reads: CSVFMNTEAFF. CDR3 DNA sequence: TGCAGTGTTTTTATGAACACTGAAGCTTTCTTT.